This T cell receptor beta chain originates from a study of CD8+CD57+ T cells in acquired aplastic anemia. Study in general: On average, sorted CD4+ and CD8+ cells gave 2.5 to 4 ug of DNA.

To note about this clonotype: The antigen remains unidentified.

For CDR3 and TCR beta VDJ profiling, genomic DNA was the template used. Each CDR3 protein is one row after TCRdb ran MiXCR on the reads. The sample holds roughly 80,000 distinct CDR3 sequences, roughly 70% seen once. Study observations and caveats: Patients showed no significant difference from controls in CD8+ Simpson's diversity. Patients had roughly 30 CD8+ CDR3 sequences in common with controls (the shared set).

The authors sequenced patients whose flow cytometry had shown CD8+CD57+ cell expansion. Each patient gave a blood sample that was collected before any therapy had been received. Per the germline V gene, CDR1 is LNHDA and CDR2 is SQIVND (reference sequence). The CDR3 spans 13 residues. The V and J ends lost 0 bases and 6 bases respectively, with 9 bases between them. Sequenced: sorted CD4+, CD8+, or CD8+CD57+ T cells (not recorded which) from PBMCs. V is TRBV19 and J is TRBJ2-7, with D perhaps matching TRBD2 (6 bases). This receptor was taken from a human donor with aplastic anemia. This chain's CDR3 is CASSIEAGREQYF. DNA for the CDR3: TGTGCCAGTAGTATAGAGGCGGGACGCGAGCAGTACTTC.